Listed below are T cell receptor beta chains from one sample, sequenced in a study of cytomegalovirus exposure and HLA in healthy donors. TCRdb's table, derived via immunoSEQ multiplex PCR, lists solely in-frame clones and lacks some. Altogether approximately 160,000 clones are present, over 70% being singletons, with the ten largest covering 1% to 1.5%. The sequenced sample was PBMCs. These receptor sequences come from a man aged 45 to 65 in good health and CMV-seropositive. Each CDR3 is given with its conserved first and last residue. D genes are given only for firm matches. Size values are once, few and many counts, or a class for expanded clones, and some rows have none.

J gene | V gene | CDR3 length | D gene | clone size | CDR3 protein | CDR3 DNA
TRBJ2-7 | TRBV6-6 | 14 | TRBD1 | NA | CASSYRDSPYEQYF | TGTGCCAGCAGTTACCGGGACAGCCCCTACGAGCAGTACTTC
TRBJ1-1 | TRBV6-1 | 15 | TRBD1 | NA | CASSRDRVRGTEAFF | TGTGCCAGCAGTCGAGACAGGGTGAGGGGTACTGAAGCTTTCTTT
TRBJ1-3 | TRBV5-1 | 13 | NA | NA | CASSGGEGNTIYF | TGCGCCAGCAGCGGGGGGGAAGGAAACACCATATATTTT
TRBJ1-1 | TRBV4-1 | 15 | NA | NA | CASSQDPGMNTEAFF | TGCGCCAGCAGCCAAGACCCAGGCATGAACACTGAAGCTTTCTTT
TRBJ2-3 | TRBV5-4 | 15 | TRBD2 | NA | CASSLGAGGADTQYF | TGTGCCTCTAGCTTAGGGGCGGGGGGGGCAGATACGCAGTATTTT
TRBJ2-1 | TRBV28 | 14 | NA | NA | CASRSLRARNEQFF | TGTGCCAGCAGGTCCCTCAGGGCGAGGAATGAGCAGTTCTTC
TRBJ2-1 | TRBV5-4 | 14 | TRBD2 | NA | CASSSGGPYNEQFF | TGTGCCAGCAGCTCGGGGGGGCCCTACAATGAGCAGTTCTTC
TRBJ2-2 | TRBV28 | 13 | NA | NA | CATTPVNTGELFF | TGTGCCACCACCCCGGTGAACACCGGGGAGCTGTTTTTT
TRBJ2-7 | TRBV28 | 14 | TRBD1 | NA | CASSRDRGIDEQYF | TGTGCCAGCAGCCGGGACAGGGGAATCGACGAGCAGTACTTC
TRBJ2-7 | TRBV6-1 | 14 | NA | NA | CASSEPTAFYEQYF | TGTGCCAGCAGTGAACCGACAGCGTTCTACGAGCAGTACTTC
TRBJ2-3 | TRBV28 | 14 | NA | NA | CASSLRENRDTQYF | TGTGCCAGCAGTTTACGGGAGAACAGGGATACGCAGTATTTT
TRBJ1-2 | TRBV19 | 15 | NA | NA | CASSITAVNADGYTF | TGTGCCAGTAGTATAACGGCGGTGAACGCGGATGGCTACACCTTC
TRBJ1-4 | TRBV25-1 | 14 | TRBD1 | NA | CASSEAGGRGKLFF | TGTGCCAGCAGTGAAGCAGGGGGCCGTGGAAAACTGTTTTTT
TRBJ1-4 | TRBV5-1 | 15 | TRBD1 | NA | CASSLDGTGTEKLFF | TGCGCCAGCAGCTTGGACGGGACAGGTACGGAAAAACTGTTTTTT
TRBJ2-3 | TRBV10-2 | 13 | NA | NA | CASSPVFTDTQYF | TGCGCCAGCAGCCCCGTCTTCACAGATACGCAGTATTTT
TRBJ2-3 | TRBV19 | 16 | TRBD1 | NA | CASSNPQGASTDTQYF | TGTGCCAGTAGTAACCCACAGGGGGCTAGCACAGATACGCAGTATTTT
TRBJ2-1 | TRBV7-9 | 16 | TRBD2 | NA | CASSFVPGLAGSEQFF | TGTGCCAGCAGCTTCGTCCCGGGACTAGCGGGTAGTGAGCAGTTCTTC
TRBJ2-1 | TRBV2 | 16 | TRBD1 | NA | CASLRLGQGVYNEQFF | TGTGCCAGCCTCCGATTGGGACAGGGAGTTTACAATGAGCAGTTCTTC
TRBJ2-5 | TRBV30 | 12 | TRBD1 | few | CASDRGVQTQYF | TGTGCCTCAGACAGGGGTGTGCAGACCCAGTACTTC
TRBJ1-5 | TRBV6-5 | 14 | NA | NA | CASSSGGQNQPQHF | TGTGCCAGCAGTTCCGGGGGGCAGAATCAGCCCCAGCATTTT
TRBJ2-3 | TRBV30 | 15 | TRBD1 | NA | CAWSVGQPSTDTQYF | TGTGCCTGGAGTGTGGGACAGCCTTCCACAGATACGCAGTATTTT
TRBJ2-7 | TRBV19 | 16 | NA | NA | CASSTRFGGAPYEQYF | TGTGCCAGTAGTACCCGATTCGGGGGAGCACCCTACGAGCAGTACTTC
TRBJ2-2 | TRBV29-1 | 13 | TRBD2 | NA | CSVSGAGGRELFF | TGCAGCGTTTCTGGAGCGGGGGGGCGGGAGCTGTTTTTT
TRBJ2-4 | TRBV29-1 | 17 | TRBD2 | few | CSVAGLAGEGDLGIQYF | TGCAGCGTTGCGGGACTAGCGGGAGAGGGGGACTTGGGCATTCAGTACTTC
TRBJ2-1 | TRBV10-1 | 13 | NA | NA | CASSESSLGVQFF | TGCGCCAGCAGTGAGTCCTCTTTAGGGGTTCAGTTCTTC
TRBJ2-5 | TRBV11-2 | 16 | TRBD1 | NA | CASTHEGGQLQETQYF | TGTGCCAGCACCCACGAAGGGGGACAGCTACAAGAGACCCAGTACTTC
TRBJ1-3 | TRBV11-2 | 14 | NA | NA | CASSQSGQGNTIYF | TGTGCCAGCAGCCAGTCGGGACAAGGAAACACCATATATTTT
TRBJ2-3 | TRBV5-6 | 15 | NA | NA | CASSQVATRWDTQYF | TGTGCCAGCAGCCAGGTGGCTACCCGGTGGGATACGCAGTATTTT
TRBJ2-7 | TRBV18 | 16 | NA | NA | CASSPLGQISSYEQYF | TGTGCCAGCTCGCCGCTGGGACAAATCAGCTCCTACGAGCAGTACTTC
TRBJ2-2 | TRBV7-3 | 14 | TRBD1 | NA | CASSWTGLTGELFF | TGTGCCAGCAGCTGGACAGGTCTCACCGGGGAGCTGTTTTTT
TRBJ1-2 | TRBV5-4 | 13 | NA | NA | CASSSNGGDGYTF | TGTGCCAGCAGCTCAAATGGAGGGGATGGCTACACCTTC
TRBJ1-2 | TRBV5-1 | 15 | TRBD1 | NA | CASSWGPGQSNGYTF | TGCGCCAGCAGCTGGGGTCCGGGACAGAGCAATGGCTACACCTTC
TRBJ2-7 | TRBV28 | 15 | TRBD1 | NA | CASSLSSGGGYEQYF | TGTGCCAGCAGTTTATCTTCAGGGGGCGGTTACGAGCAGTACTTC
TRBJ1-2 | TRBV2 | 16 | TRBD1 | NA | CANLDRDSYLLDGYTF | TGTGCCAACCTAGACAGGGACTCTTACTTGTTAGATGGCTACACCTTC
TRBJ1-2 | TRBV9 | 15 | NA | NA | CASSPNPQGKYGYTF | TGCGCCAGCAGCCCCAACCCCCAGGGGAAGTATGGCTACACCTTC
TRBJ2-3 | TRBV4-2 | 17 | NA | NA | CASSQRGAGTSTDTQYF | TGTGCCAGCAGCCAACGGGGGGCCGGTACTAGCACAGATACGCAGTATTTT
TRBJ1-2 | TRBV20-1 | 11 | NA | once | CSARVPPRYTF | TGCAGTGCTAGAGTTCCCCCACGGTACACCTTC
TRBJ1-1 | TRBV5-1 | 17 | NA | NA | CASSPNPQGGPVTEAFF | TGCGCCAGCAGTCCGAATCCCCAGGGAGGCCCCGTCACTGAAGCTTTCTTT
TRBJ2-7 | TRBV2 | 14 | TRBD1 | NA | CASTGTGEVVRQYF | TGTGCCAGCACTGGGACAGGGGAAGTCGTTAGGCAGTACTTC
TRBJ2-7 | TRBV7-8 | 13 | TRBD1 | NA | CASSPGTDLGQYF | TGTGCCAGCAGCCCCGGGACAGACTTAGGGCAGTACTTC
TRBJ1-2 | TRBV19 | 12 | NA | NA | CASKDSYYGYTF | TGTGCCAGTAAGGACAGCTACTATGGCTACACCTTC
TRBJ1-2 | TRBV29-1 | 8 | NA | few | CSVGGYTF | TGCAGCGTTGGAGGGTACACCTTC
TRBJ2-5 | TRBV2 | 15 | NA | NA | CASSEWGQGRETQYF | TGTGCCAGCAGTGAGTGGGGGCAGGGGCGAGAGACCCAGTACTTC
TRBJ1-1 | TRBV29-1 | 12 | TRBD1 | once | CSVWTGNTEAFF | TGCAGCGTTTGGACAGGGAACACTGAAGCTTTCTTT
TRBJ1-5 | TRBV7-2 | 13 | NA | NA | CASSTQGNQPQHF | TGTGCCAGCAGCACGCAGGGGAATCAGCCCCAGCATTTT
TRBJ1-3 | TRBV5-1 | 15 | TRBD1 | NA | CASSQTGGQGNTIYF | TGCGCCAGCAGCCAAACAGGGGGCCAGGGAAACACCATATATTTT
TRBJ1-2 | TRBV29-1 | 11 | TRBD1 | NA | CSAVGGFGYTF | TGCAGCGCTGTAGGGGGCTTTGGCTACACCTTC
TRBJ2-3 | TRBV9 | 13 | NA | once | CASQPRGTDTQYF | TGTGCCAGTCAGCCGAGGGGCACAGATACGCAGTATTTT
TRBJ2-1 | TRBV7-2 | 16 | TRBD2 | NA | CASSYQGLAGSNEQFF | TGTGCCAGCAGCTACCAGGGGCTAGCGGGGAGCAATGAGCAGTTCTTC
TRBJ1-4 | TRBV6-6 | 15 | TRBD1 | NA | CASRYAGTGDEKLFF | TGTGCCAGCAGATACGCCGGGACAGGGGATGAAAAACTGTTTTTT
TRBJ2-1 | TRBV5-1 | 15 | TRBD1 | once | CASSQEGTGVAEQFF | TGCGCCAGCAGTCAGGAGGGGACAGGGGTTGCTGAGCAGTTCTTC
TRBJ1-1 | TRBV28 | 17 | NA | NA | CASSLLGSGIMNTEAFF | TGTGCCAGCAGTTTATTGGGTTCAGGTATTATGAACACTGAAGCTTTCTTT
TRBJ2-2 | TRBV2 | 15 | NA | few | CASRIIQQTTGELFF | TGTGCCAGCAGAATTATTCAACAGACCACCGGGGAGCTGTTTTTT
TRBJ2-1 | TRBV7-3 | 18 | TRBD2 | NA | CASRSLAGGPRAYNEQFF | TGTGCCAGCAGGTCACTAGCGGGAGGGCCCCGTGCCTACAATGAGCAGTTCTTC
TRBJ1-6 | TRBV5-1 | 18 | TRBD1 | NA | CASSSSSTGGLLGSPLHF | TGCGCCAGCAGCTCATCATCGACAGGGGGCTTGTTAGGTTCACCCCTCCACTTT
TRBJ1-4 | TRBV6-1 | 13 | TRBD1 | NA | CASGEGADEKLFF | TGTGCCAGCGGTGAGGGGGCGGACGAAAAACTGTTTTTT
TRBJ1-3 | TRBV9 | 15 | NA | NA | CASSVGSGSGNTIYF | TGTGCCAGCAGCGTAGGTTCGGGCTCTGGAAACACCATATATTTT